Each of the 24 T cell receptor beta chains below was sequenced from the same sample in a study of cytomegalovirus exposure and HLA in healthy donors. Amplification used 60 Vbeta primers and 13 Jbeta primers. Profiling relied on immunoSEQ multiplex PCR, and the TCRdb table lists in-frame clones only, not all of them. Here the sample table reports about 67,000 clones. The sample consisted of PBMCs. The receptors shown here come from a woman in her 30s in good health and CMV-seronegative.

The CDR3 nucleotides are TGTGCCAGTGGGGACAGCTCCAACACTGAAGCTTTCTTT. This translates into CASGDSSNTEAFF. This rearrangement joins TRBV19 to TRBJ1-1; TRBD1 matches at 7 bases. This CDR3 spans 13 amino acids. J was trimmed by 2 bases and V by 8 bases; bases with no gene match: 5. CDR1 is LNHDA, CDR2 SQIVND, per germline (reference sequence).

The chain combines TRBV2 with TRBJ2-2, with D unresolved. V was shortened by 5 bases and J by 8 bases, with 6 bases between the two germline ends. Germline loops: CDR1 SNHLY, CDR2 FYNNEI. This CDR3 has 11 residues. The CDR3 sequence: CASSSQGELFF. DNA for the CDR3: TGTGCCAGCAGTTCACAGGGGGAGCTGTTTTTT.

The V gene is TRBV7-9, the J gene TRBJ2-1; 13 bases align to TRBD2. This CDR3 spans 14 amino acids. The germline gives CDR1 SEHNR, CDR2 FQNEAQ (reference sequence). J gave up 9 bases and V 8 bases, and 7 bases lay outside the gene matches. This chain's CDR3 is CASDTSGRAGEQFF. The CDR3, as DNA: TGTGCCAGCGACACTAGCGGGAGGGCCGGTGAGCAGTTCTTC.

The CDR3 sequence is CASGRLAGDYGELFF. The CDR3 coding sequence is TGTGCCAGCGGCAGACTAGCGGGAGATTACGGGGAGCTGTTTTTT. This chain uses TRBV9 with TRBJ2-2, with 12 bases fitting TRBD2. The CDR3 has 15 amino acids. With V trimmed by 7 bases and J by 7 bases, 8 bases remained unmatched. Germline-derived CDR1 and CDR2 are SGDLS and YYNGEE.

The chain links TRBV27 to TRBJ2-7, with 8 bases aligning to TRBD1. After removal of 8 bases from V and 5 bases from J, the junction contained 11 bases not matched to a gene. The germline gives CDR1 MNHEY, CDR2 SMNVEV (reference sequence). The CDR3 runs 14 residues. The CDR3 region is CASGLAGGMDEQYF. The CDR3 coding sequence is TGTGCCAGCGGATTGGCAGGGGGCATGGACGAGCAGTACTTC.

The CDR3 nucleotides are TGTGCCAGCAGGCATCCGGACAGGACCGACAATGAGCAGTTCTTC. It specifies CASRHPDRTDNEQFF. The chain couples TRBV11-2 to TRBJ2-1, with 7 bases identical to TRBD1. Looked up from germline, CDR1 is SGHAT and CDR2 is FQNNGV. V lost 6 bases, J lost 5 bases, and 10 bases stayed unmatched. CDR3 size: 15 residues. The whole variable domain, filled in from reference TRBV11-2 and TRBJ2-1, reads EAGVAQSPRYKIIEKRQSVAFWCNPISGHATLYWYQQILGQGPKLLIQFQNNGVVDDSQLPKDRFSAERLKGVDSTLKIQPAKLEDSAVYLCASRHPDRTDNEQFFGPGTRLTVL.

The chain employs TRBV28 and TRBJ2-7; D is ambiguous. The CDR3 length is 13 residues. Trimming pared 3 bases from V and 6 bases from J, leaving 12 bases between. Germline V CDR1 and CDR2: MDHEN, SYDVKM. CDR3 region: CASSFSGPPEQYF. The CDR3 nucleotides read TGTGCCAGCAGTTTCTCTGGGCCCCCCGAGCAGTACTTC.

Here the CDR3 DNA reads TGCGCCAGCAGCCAAGCCGACAGGGACTATGGCTACACCTTC. This codes for CASSQADRDYGYTF. The V call is TRBV4-3, the J call TRBJ1-2; 7 positions agree with TRBD1. Germline lookup yields CDR1 LGHNA and CDR2 YSLEER. V shed 1 base, J shed 3 bases, and the junction held 2 bases outside the gene matches. There are 14 residues in the CDR3.

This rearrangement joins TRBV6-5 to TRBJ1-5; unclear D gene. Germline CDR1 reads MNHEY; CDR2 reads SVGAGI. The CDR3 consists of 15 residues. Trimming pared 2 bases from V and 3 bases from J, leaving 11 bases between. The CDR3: CASSYSYSSNQPQHF. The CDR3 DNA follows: TGTGCCAGCAGTTACAGTTACAGCTCCAATCAGCCCCAGCATTTT.

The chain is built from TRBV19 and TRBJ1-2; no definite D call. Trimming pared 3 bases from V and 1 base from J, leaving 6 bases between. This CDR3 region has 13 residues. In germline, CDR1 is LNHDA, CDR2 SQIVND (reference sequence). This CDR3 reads CASSIESNYGYTF. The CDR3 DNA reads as TGTGCCAGTAGTATTGAGAGTAACTATGGCTACACCTTC.

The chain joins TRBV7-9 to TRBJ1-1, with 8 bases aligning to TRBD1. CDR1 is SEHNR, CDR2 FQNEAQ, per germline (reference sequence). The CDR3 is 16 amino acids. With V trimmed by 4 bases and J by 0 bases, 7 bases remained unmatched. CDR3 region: CASSSGQGTMNTEAFF. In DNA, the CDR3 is TGTGCCAGCAGCTCTGGACAGGGTACCATGAACACTGAAGCTTTCTTT.

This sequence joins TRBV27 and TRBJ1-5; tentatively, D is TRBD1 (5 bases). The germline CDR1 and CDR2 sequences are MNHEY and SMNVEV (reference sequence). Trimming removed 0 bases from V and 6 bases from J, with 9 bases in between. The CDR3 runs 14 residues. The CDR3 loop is CASSLSAGIQPQHF. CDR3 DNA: TGTGCCAGCAGTTTATCGGCAGGGATTCAGCCCCAGCATTTT.

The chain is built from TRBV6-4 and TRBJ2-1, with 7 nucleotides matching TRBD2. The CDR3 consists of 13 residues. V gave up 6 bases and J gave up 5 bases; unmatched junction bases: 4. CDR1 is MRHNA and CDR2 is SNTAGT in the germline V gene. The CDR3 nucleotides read TGTGCCAGCAGCCCTACTAGCGACAATGAGCAGTTCTTC. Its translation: CASSPTSDNEQFF.

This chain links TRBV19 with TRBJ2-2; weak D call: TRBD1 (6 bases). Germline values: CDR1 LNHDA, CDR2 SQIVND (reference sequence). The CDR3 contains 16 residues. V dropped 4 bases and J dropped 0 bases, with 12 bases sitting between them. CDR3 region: CASSNGQLANTGELFF. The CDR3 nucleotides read TGTGCCAGTAGTAACGGACAGTTAGCGAACACCGGGGAGCTGTTTTTT.

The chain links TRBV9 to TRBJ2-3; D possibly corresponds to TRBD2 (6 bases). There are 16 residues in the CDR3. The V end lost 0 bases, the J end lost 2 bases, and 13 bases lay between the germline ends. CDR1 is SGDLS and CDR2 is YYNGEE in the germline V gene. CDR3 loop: CASSVGGLANTDTQYF. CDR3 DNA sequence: TGTGCCAGCAGCGTAGGAGGGCTAGCGAACACAGATACGCAGTATTTT.

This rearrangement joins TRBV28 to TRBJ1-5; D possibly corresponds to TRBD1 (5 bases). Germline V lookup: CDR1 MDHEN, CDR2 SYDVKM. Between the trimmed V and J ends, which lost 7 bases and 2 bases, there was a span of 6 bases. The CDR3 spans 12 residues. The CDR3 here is CASIRGNQPQHF. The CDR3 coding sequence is TGTGCCAGCATCAGGGGCAATCAGCCCCAGCATTTT.

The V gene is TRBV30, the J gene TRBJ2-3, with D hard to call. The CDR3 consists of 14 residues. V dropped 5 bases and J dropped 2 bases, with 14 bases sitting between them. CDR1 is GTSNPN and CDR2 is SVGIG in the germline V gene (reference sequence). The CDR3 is CAWCRVPLTDTQYF. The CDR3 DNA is TGTGCCTGGTGCCGGGTTCCACTCACAGATACGCAGTATTTT.

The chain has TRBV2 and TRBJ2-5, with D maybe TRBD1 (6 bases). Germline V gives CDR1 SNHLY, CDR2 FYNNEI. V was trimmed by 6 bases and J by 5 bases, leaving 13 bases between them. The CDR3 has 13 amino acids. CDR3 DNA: TGTGCCAGCAGCCCCACAGGGTGGGAGACCCAGTACTTC. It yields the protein CASSPTGWETQYF.

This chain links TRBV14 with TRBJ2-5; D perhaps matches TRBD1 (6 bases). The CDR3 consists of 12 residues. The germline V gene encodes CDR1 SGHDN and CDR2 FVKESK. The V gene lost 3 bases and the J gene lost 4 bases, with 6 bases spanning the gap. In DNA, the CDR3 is TGTGCCAGCAGCCAGGGGGCAGAGACCCAGTACTTC. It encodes CASSQGAETQYF.

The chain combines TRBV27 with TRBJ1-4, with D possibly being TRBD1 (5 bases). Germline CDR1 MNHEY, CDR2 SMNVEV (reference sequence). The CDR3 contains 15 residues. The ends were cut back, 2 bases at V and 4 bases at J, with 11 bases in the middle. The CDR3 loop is CASSLGRGGNEKLFF. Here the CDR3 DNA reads TGTGCCAGCAGTTTAGGAAGGGGCGGTAATGAAAAACTGTTTTTT.

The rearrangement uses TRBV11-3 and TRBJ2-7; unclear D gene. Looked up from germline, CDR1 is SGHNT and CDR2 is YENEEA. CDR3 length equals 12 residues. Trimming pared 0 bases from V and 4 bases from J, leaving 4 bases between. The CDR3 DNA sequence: TGTGCCAGCAGCTTAGACAGTTACGAGCAGTACTTC. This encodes CASSLDSYEQYF.

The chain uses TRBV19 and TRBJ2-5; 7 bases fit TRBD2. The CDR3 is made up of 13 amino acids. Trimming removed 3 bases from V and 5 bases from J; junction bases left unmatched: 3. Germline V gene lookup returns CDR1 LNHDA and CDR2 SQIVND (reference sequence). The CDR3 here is CASSMGGMETQYF. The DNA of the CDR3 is TGTGCCAGTAGTATGGGGGGGATGGAGACCCAGTACTTC.

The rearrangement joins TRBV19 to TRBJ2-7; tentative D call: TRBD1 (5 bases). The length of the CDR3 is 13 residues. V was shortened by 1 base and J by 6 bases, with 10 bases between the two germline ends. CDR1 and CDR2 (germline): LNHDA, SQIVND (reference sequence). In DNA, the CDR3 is TGTGCCAGTAGTATAGGATCAGGGATCGAGCAGTACTTC. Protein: CASSIGSGIEQYF.

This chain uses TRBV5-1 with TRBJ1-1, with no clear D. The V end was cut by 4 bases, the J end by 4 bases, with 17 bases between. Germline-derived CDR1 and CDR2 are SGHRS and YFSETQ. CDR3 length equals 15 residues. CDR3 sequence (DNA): TGCGCCAGCAGCGTACCAGGTGGAGGGAGCACTGAAGCTTTCTTT. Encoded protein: CASSVPGGGSTEAFF.